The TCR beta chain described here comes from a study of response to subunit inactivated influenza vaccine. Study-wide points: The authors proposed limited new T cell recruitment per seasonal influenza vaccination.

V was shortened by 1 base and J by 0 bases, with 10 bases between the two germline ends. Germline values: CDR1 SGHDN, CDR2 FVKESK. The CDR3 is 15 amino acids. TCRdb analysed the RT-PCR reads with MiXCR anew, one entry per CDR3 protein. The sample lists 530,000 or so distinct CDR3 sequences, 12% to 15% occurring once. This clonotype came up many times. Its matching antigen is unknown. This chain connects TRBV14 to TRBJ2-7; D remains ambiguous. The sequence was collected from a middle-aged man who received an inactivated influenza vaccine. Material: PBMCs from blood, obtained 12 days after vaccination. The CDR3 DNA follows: TGTGCCAGCAGCCAAGGTCCGGGTAGCTCCTACGAGCAGTACTTC. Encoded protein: CASSQGPGSSYEQYF.